Below are 32 T cell receptor beta chains sequenced from a single sample in a study of blood T cell repertoires in COVID-19. Only in-frame clones appear in the TCRdb table, and some are missing; sequencing was by immunoSEQ multiplex PCR. The sample lists about 160,000 clones; approximately 88% were seen once. The sequencing sample was made of peripheral blood. Receptors originate from a man in his 60s with acute or convalescent COVID-19.

V usage is TRBV7-9 and J usage is TRBJ2-1, with TRBD2 matching over 8 bases. V shed 1 base, J shed 4 bases, and the junction held 3 bases outside the gene matches. The CDR3 extends over 15 amino acids. Germline values: CDR1 SEHNR, CDR2 FQNEAQ (reference sequence). CDR3: CASSLESGGYNEQFF. The CDR3 DNA is TGTGCCAGCAGCTTAGAGAGCGGGGGTTACAATGAGCAGTTCTTC.

J is TRBJ2-7 and V is TRBV7-2; D ambiguous. Germline values: CDR1 SGHTA, CDR2 FQGNSA. Trimming shortened V by 7 bases and J by 4 bases, and 20 bases separated the two germline ends. This CDR3 region has 15 residues. The CDR3 loop is CASITSPAGSYEQYF. The CDR3 coding sequence is TGTGCCAGCATCACCTCCCCGGCCGGGTCGTACGAGCAGTACTTC.

V usage is TRBV24-1 and J usage is TRBJ2-2; TRBD1 matches 9 bases. Trimming removed 2 bases from V and 7 bases from J; junction bases left unmatched: 7. Germline values: CDR1 KGHDR, CDR2 SFDVKD. This CDR3 spans 16 amino acids. This CDR3 is CATSDWGQGRSGELFF. DNA of the CDR3: TGTGCCACCAGTGATTGGGGACAGGGACGGAGCGGGGAGCTGTTTTTT.

This clone was observed a handful of times. This chain joins TRBV11-2 and TRBJ2-7; the match to TRBD1 covers 9 bases. Germline V lookup: CDR1 SGHAT, CDR2 FQNNGV. The junction had 2 bases not matched to a gene; V was cut back by 4 bases and J by 4 bases. The CDR3 is made up of 13 amino acids. As DNA, the CDR3 is TGTGCCAGCAGCTCGGGACAGGGTTACGAGCAGTACTTC. Its translation is CASSSGQGYEQYF.

This CDR3 is CASSFPGEIGEAFF. CDR3 DNA: TGCGCCAGCAGCTTTCCAGGGGAGATTGGCGAAGCTTTCTTT. V is TRBV5-1 and J is TRBJ1-1, with D perhaps TRBD1 (6 bases). Trimming left V 2 bases short and J 8 bases short, with 16 bases between. CDR1 and CDR2 (germline): SGHRS, YFSETQ. The CDR3 totals 14 residues.

The CDR3 sequence: CASSLYRFTGELFF. CDR3 sequence (DNA): TGTGCCAGCAGTTTGTACAGGTTCACCGGGGAGCTGTTTTTT. V usage is TRBV6-2 or TRBV6-3 and J usage is TRBJ2-2; D possibly corresponds to TRBD1 (5 bases). CDR1 and CDR2 (germline): MNHEY, SVGEGT. The CDR3 runs to 14 residues. Deletions cut 4 bases from V and 4 bases from J, with 10 bases between.

The table lists this clone with a count of one. This chain joins TRBV10-1 and TRBJ1-6, with 7 bases lining up with TRBD1. The germline V gene has CDR1 WNHNN and CDR2 SYGVQD (reference sequence). V shed 7 bases and J 8 bases; nucleotides not matched to a gene: 14. CDR3 size: 16 residues. For the CDR3, the DNA is TGCGCCAGCATAAGGGGACAGTCCATGGGCGATTCACCCCTCCACTTT. It specifies CASIRGQSMGDSPLHF.

The V and J genes are TRBV30 and TRBJ1-1; no clear D gene. V was trimmed by 3 bases and J by 1 base, leaving 15 bases between them. The germline CDR1 and CDR2 sequences are GTSNPN and SVGIG (reference sequence). The CDR3 runs to 15 residues. The CDR3 DNA is TGTGCCTGGAGCCCCCTCCCCCGACAGAACACTGAAGCTTTCTTT. This translates into CAWSPLPRQNTEAFF.

The rearrangement joins TRBV7-8 to TRBJ1-5; D is possibly TRBD1 (6 bases). Germline assignment: CDR1 SGHVS and CDR2 FQNEAQ. The CDR3 covers 19 residues. V lost 1 base to trimming and J lost 2 bases, with 21 bases between them. The CDR3 bases are TGTGCCAGCAGCTTAGGGGGCCCCGCCAGGGGCGCGGGCAATCAGCCCCAGCATTTT. Its translation is CASSLGGPARGAGNQPQHF.

The genes are TRBV10-3 and TRBJ1-2; weak D call: TRBD1 (6 bases). CDR1 ENHRY and CDR2 SYGVKD come from the germline V gene. Trimming stripped 6 bases from V and 2 bases from J, with 10 bases between. The CDR3 spans 13 residues. In nucleotides, the CDR3 is TGTGCCATCAGCCAGACAGGCAACTATGGCTACACCTTC. Translated: CAISQTGNYGYTF.

This chain connects TRBV5-1 to TRBJ1-2, with a weak D call TRBD1 (6 bases). This CDR3 has 15 residues. CDR1 is SGHRS and CDR2 is YFSETQ in the germline V gene. Trimming stripped 0 bases from V and 4 bases from J, with 13 bases between. CDR3 amino acids: CASSLARGMGYGYTF. In DNA form, the CDR3 reads TGCGCCAGCAGCTTGGCCAGGGGTATGGGCTATGGCTACACCTTC.

The genes are TRBV24-1 and TRBJ2-3, with 8 bases identical to TRBD2. The junction had 10 bases not matched to a gene; V was cut back by 6 bases and J by 0 bases. Germline CDR1 is KGHDR and CDR2 is SFDVKD. There are 17 residues in the CDR3. CDR3 coding DNA: TGTGCCACCAGTCAAAACCCGACTAGCGCAAGCACAGATACGCAGTATTTT. Amino acids: CATSQNPTSASTDTQYF.

This clone has a handful of counts. J is TRBJ1-1 and V is TRBV2; no definite D call. From germline, CDR1 is SNHLY and CDR2 FYNNEI. Trimming left V 6 bases short and J 3 bases short, with 23 bases between. This CDR3 contains 17 residues. The CDR3 loop reads CASREGAGFGDDTEAFF. The CDR3 DNA is TGTGCCAGCAGGGAGGGAGCGGGTTTCGGGGATGACACTGAAGCTTTCTTT.

V is TRBV10-3 and J is TRBJ1-6, with D tentatively TRBD1 (6 bases). Germline CDR1 reads ENHRY; CDR2 reads SYGVKD. The germline V and J ends were trimmed by 6 bases and 5 bases, with 8 bases remaining between them. This CDR3 comprises 13 residues. CDR3 amino acids: CAISTGNNSPLHF. CDR3 coding DNA: TGTGCCATCAGCACAGGGAATAATTCACCCCTCCACTTT.

In its sample, this clone was seen once. CDR3 sequence: CASSYTGLAGTRRDTQYF. Here the CDR3 DNA reads TGTGCCAGCAGTTACACGGGACTAGCGGGGACTCGCAGGGATACGCAGTATTTT. J is TRBJ2-3 and V is TRBV6-2 or TRBV6-3; TRBD2 matches at 13 bases. The CDR3 length is 18 residues. Germline assignment: CDR1 MNHEY and CDR2 SVGEGT. V was clipped by 2 bases and J by 6 bases; unmatched bases: 11.

The gene calls are TRBV15 and TRBJ2-7; D gene uncertain. This CDR3 spans 12 amino acids. Germline V gene lookup returns CDR1 LNHNV and CDR2 YYDKDF (reference sequence). V shed 1 base and J shed 6 bases, with 7 bases lying between them. DNA of the CDR3: TGTGCCACCAGCAGAGGCCTACTCGAGCAGTACTTC. Amino acids: CATSRGLLEQYF.

The chain is built from TRBV19 and TRBJ1-1; no reliable D call. The germline V gene has CDR1 LNHDA and CDR2 SQIVND (reference sequence). Trimming pared 3 bases from V and 1 base from J, leaving 6 bases between. This CDR3 comprises 13 residues. This CDR3 is CASSIRENTEAFF. The CDR3 bases are TGTGCCAGTAGTATTCGAGAGAACACTGAAGCTTTCTTT.

The rearrangement uses TRBV5-5 and TRBJ2-7; no definite D call. V shed 3 bases and J shed 4 bases, with 5 bases lying between them. The CDR3 has 11 residues. Germline V gene data show CDR1 as SGHKS and CDR2 as YYEKEE (reference sequence). The CDR3 DNA reads TGTGCCAGCAGCTCAGAATACGAGCAGTACTTC. It translates to CASSSEYEQYF.

The genes are TRBV4-1 and TRBJ2-7; tentative D call: TRBD1 (5 bases). Deletions cut 0 bases from V and 2 bases from J, with 23 bases between. In germline, CDR1 is MGHRA, CDR2 YSYEKL. CDR3 length: 19 amino acids. Written as DNA, the CDR3 is TGCGCCAGCAGCCAAGATCTTACGATTCAGGGCTTCTCAACCTACGAGCAGTACTTC. It is translated as CASSQDLTIQGFSTYEQYF.

The chain uses TRBV11-2 and TRBJ1-2; tentatively, D is TRBD1 (6 bases). Trimming pared 6 bases from V and 3 bases from J, leaving 17 bases between. The CDR3 runs 15 residues. CDR1 and CDR2 from the germline V gene are SGHAT and FQNNGV. CDR3 sequence (DNA): TGTGCCAGCAGGTCCCTAGCGGGGGCGCACTATGGCTACACCTTC. This gives the protein CASRSLAGAHYGYTF. Supplemented by reference TRBV11-2 and TRBJ1-2, the full variable domain reads EAGVAQSPRYKIIEKRQSVAFWCNPISGHATLYWYQQILGQGPKLLIQFQNNGVVDDSQLPKDRFSAERLKGVDSTLKIQPAKLEDSAVYLCASRSLAGAHYGYTFGSGTRLTVV.

This rearrangement joins TRBV10-1 to TRBJ2-7, with 10 positions matching TRBD1. The V and J ends lost 4 bases and 6 bases, in that order; junction bases with no gene match: 3. The V gene's germline CDR1 is WNHNN and CDR2 SYGVQD (reference sequence). This CDR3 has 13 amino acids. The CDR3 coding sequence is TGCGCCAGCAGTGGACAGGGGGCTGGCGAGCAGTACTTC. It yields the protein CASSGQGAGEQYF.

Written as DNA, the CDR3 is TGTGCCAGCAGTGAAGCTCAGGGGTGGAATTCACCCCTCCACTTT. Residues: CASSEAQGWNSPLHF. The chain employs TRBV6-1 and TRBJ1-6, with a weak D call TRBD1 (6 bases). V was cut by 0 bases and J by 7 bases, with 10 bases left in between. Germline lookup yields CDR1 MNHNS and CDR2 SASEGT. This CDR3 region has 15 residues.

This clone was observed a single time. The J gene is TRBJ2-7, the V gene TRBV18, with D possibly being TRBD1 (6 bases). Germline V gene lookup returns CDR1 KGHSH and CDR2 LQKENI. This CDR3 spans 14 amino acids. V lost 6 bases and J 3 bases, leaving 15 bases between the germline ends. CDR3: CASSHSTDSYEQYF. CDR3 sequence (DNA): TGTGCCAGCTCCCACTCGACGGACAGCTACGAGCAGTACTTC. Based on the CDR3 plus reference TRBV18 and TRBJ2-7, the full variable domain is NAGVMQNPRHLVRRRGQEARLRCSPMKGHSHVYWYRQLPEEGLKFMVYLQKENIIDESGMPKERFSAEFPKEGPSILRIQQVVRGDSAAYFCASSHSTDSYEQYFGPGTRLTVT.

The chain employs TRBV5-6 and TRBJ2-1; 13 bases align to TRBD2. The ends lost 3 bases at V and 5 bases at J; junction bases unmatched: 8. CDR3 length: 17 amino acids. Germline CDR1 SGHDT, CDR2 YYEEEE. CDR3 amino acids: CASSSWTSGGLHNEQFF. DNA for the CDR3: TGTGCCAGCAGCTCCTGGACTAGCGGGGGTTTACACAATGAGCAGTTCTTC.

The rearrangement joins TRBV2 to TRBJ2-4; TRBD2 might be the D (6 bases). This CDR3 is built from 14 residues. Deletions cut 3 bases from V and 3 bases from J, with 9 bases between. CDR1 and CDR2 from the germline V gene are SNHLY and FYNNEI. CDR3 residues: CASSEGGGKNIQYF. The CDR3 DNA sequence: TGTGCCAGCAGTGAGGGGGGAGGCAAAAACATTCAGTACTTC. Based on the CDR3 plus reference TRBV2 and TRBJ2-4, the full variable domain is EPEVTQTPSHQVTQMGQEVILRCVPISNHLYFYWYRQILGQKVEFLVSFYNNEISEKSEIFDDQFSVERPDGSNFTLKIRSTKLEDSAMYFCASSEGGGKNIQYFGAGTRLSVL.

V and J are TRBV2 and TRBJ1-1; a weak D match, TRBD1 (6 bases). This CDR3 has 13 amino acids. Germline V lookup: CDR1 SNHLY, CDR2 FYNNEI. Trimming shortened V by 4 bases and J by 6 bases, and 12 bases separated the two germline ends. The CDR3 bases are TGTGCCAGCAGTGCCACAGGGATCCCTGAAGCTTTCTTT. It specifies CASSATGIPEAFF.

The chain uses TRBV6-4 and TRBJ2-1, with 13 bases lining up with TRBD2. CDR1 and CDR2 from the germline V gene are MRHNA and SNTAGT. The CDR3 has 18 amino acids. After removal of 5 bases from V and 0 bases from J, the junction contained 7 bases not matched to a gene. The CDR3: CASSKGLAGSSSYNEQFF. The CDR3 bases are TGTGCCAGCAGTAAGGGACTAGCGGGGTCGAGCTCCTACAATGAGCAGTTCTTC.

This rearrangement joins TRBV19 to TRBJ2-1; 8 bases are shared with TRBD1. CDR3 size: 15 residues. The J segment lost 5 bases and the V segment lost 5 bases, leaving 8 bases of the junction unmatched. Germline CDR1 LNHDA, CDR2 SQIVND (reference sequence). The CDR3 DNA reads as TGTGCCAGTAGTCCATGGACAGGGCTGAACAATGAGCAGTTCTTC. Translation: CASSPWTGLNNEQFF.

The chain's CDR3 is CASSYPTGANTGELFF. The CDR3 DNA reads TGTGCCAGCAGCTACCCGACAGGAGCGAACACCGGGGAGCTGTTTTTT. The chain joins TRBV7-8 to TRBJ2-2, with D perhaps TRBD1 (6 bases). Germline V gives CDR1 SGHVS, CDR2 FQNEAQ. Trimming cost V 4 bases and J 0 bases, with 12 bases left between them. The CDR3 is made up of 16 amino acids.

This clone was observed a single time. The chain combines TRBV19 with TRBJ2-2; tentatively, D is TRBD2 (5 bases). Germline assignment: CDR1 LNHDA and CDR2 SQIVND (reference sequence). The CDR3 is 13 residues long. The V end lost 5 bases, the J end lost 5 bases, and 9 bases lay between the germline ends. CDR3 region: CASSFRTTGELFF. The CDR3 nucleotides are TGTGCCAGTAGTTTCCGGACTACCGGGGAGCTGTTTTTT.

A few counts support this clone. The V gene is TRBV24-1, the J gene TRBJ2-6; a possible D gene is TRBD1 (5 bases). CDR3 length equals 18 residues. Trimming pared 2 bases from V and 0 bases from J, leaving 13 bases between. The germline V gene has CDR1 KGHDR and CDR2 SFDVKD. The CDR3 loop is CATSDSARQSSGANVLTF. CDR3 coding DNA: TGTGCCACCAGTGATTCCGCCCGACAGTCCTCTGGGGCCAACGTCCTGACTTTC.

The genes are TRBV2 and TRBJ2-3; TRBD2 agrees at 7 bases. Trimming removed 6 bases from V and 6 bases from J; junction bases left unmatched: 6. CDR1 SNHLY and CDR2 FYNNEI come from the germline V gene. CDR3 length: 13 amino acids. The CDR3 DNA reads TGTGCCAGCAGCCGTATACTAGCGGATACGCAGTATTTT. Protein: CASSRILADTQYF.